This entry describes one T cell receptor (beta chain). Its matching antigen is unknown. Different DNA sequences within this sample yield the same CDR3. This sample was included in a study of OX40 agonist ivuxolimab in advanced cancers. Study-level information: It was ivuxolimab, an agonistic anti-OX40 (CD134) antibody, that patients were treated with.

Germline CDR1 and CDR2: SGHRS and YFSETQ. The CDR3 sequence is 14 residues long. The V end was cut by 0 bases, the J end by 2 bases, with 8 bases between. The table came from immunoSEQ multiplex PCR; TCRdb's copy has only in-frame clones and leaves some out. Among more than 45,000 clones, approximately 87% were seen once, and the ten largest hold 3% to 4%. Whole-study results and caveats: On average, CD8+ T cells had more expanded clones than CD4+. Antigen targets of the expanded peripheral T cells went undetermined.

The receptor's source is an adult with an advanced solid tumor such as melanoma, head and neck, liver or kidney cancer. This rearrangement joins TRBV5-1 to TRBJ1-1; D is uncertain. Sequenced here: CD4+ or CD8+ T cells sorted from blood, sampled in a trial of the OX40 agonist ivuxolimab. The CDR3 nucleotides are TGCGCCAGCAGCTTGGCCCGGATCAACACTGAAGCTTTCTTT. It encodes CASSLARINTEAFF.